Sequencing of this TCR beta chain was carried out in a study of OX40 agonist ivuxolimab in advanced cancers. Whole-study context: Enrollees could have had prior anti-PD-1, anti-PD-L1 or anti-CTLA-4 therapy, which roughly 40% had received.

Prior autoimmune disease or systemic immunosuppression barred patients. Findings and caveats of the study: Clonal expansion by week 6 occurred in CD4+ and CD8+ blood T cells (at 0.1 to 3.0 mg/kg).

CDR3 length equals 16 residues. Germline V CDR1 and CDR2: MGHRA, YSYEKL. The V and J ends lost 1 base and 4 bases, in that order; junction bases with no gene match: 7. On this clone itself: Its cognate antigen is unknown.

Only in-frame clones appear in the TCRdb table, and some are missing; sequencing was by immunoSEQ multiplex PCR. This table holds about 60,000 clones, more than 80% found once. The origin of this receptor is an adult with an advanced solid tumor such as melanoma, head and neck, liver or kidney cancer. The sequencing used CD4+ or CD8+ T cells sorted from blood, collected in a trial of the OX40 agonist ivuxolimab. The chain couples TRBV4-1 to TRBJ2-3, with TRBD2 identical over 8 bases. CDR3 residues: CASSQGLAGLADTQYF. The CDR3 DNA reads TGCGCCAGCAGCCAAGGGTTAGCGGGATTGGCAGATACGCAGTATTTT.